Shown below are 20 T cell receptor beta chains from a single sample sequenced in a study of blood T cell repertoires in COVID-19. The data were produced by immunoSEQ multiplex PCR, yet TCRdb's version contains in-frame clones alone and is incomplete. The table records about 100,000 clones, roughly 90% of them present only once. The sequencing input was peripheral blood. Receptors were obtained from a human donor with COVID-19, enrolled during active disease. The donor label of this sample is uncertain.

For the CDR3, the DNA is TGTGCCAGCAGCTACGGGCCAGGGACACGGAACTACACCTTC. Translated, it gives CASSYGPGTRNYTF. This chain uses TRBV6-5 with TRBJ1-2, with D tentatively TRBD1 (6 bases). The germline V and J ends were trimmed by 6 bases and 10 bases, with 21 bases remaining between them. The CDR3 is made up of 14 amino acids. The germline V gene encodes CDR1 MNHEY and CDR2 SVGAGI.

This CDR3 reads CASSGQAREKLFF. CDR3 nucleotides: TGTGCCAGTAGCGGACAGGCCCGGGAAAAACTGTTTTTT. This chain uses TRBV19 with TRBJ1-4; TRBD1 matches at 7 bases. V gave up 6 bases and J gave up 8 bases; unmatched junction bases: 6. CDR1 is LNHDA, CDR2 SQIVND, per germline (reference sequence). CDR3 length equals 13 residues.

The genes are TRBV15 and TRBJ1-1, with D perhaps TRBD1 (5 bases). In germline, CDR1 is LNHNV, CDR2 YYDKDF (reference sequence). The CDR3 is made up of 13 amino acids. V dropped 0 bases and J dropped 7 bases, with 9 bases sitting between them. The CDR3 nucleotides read TGTGCCACCAGCAGAGATGGCGGGGGTGAAGCTTTCTTT. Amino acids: CATSRDGGGEAFF.

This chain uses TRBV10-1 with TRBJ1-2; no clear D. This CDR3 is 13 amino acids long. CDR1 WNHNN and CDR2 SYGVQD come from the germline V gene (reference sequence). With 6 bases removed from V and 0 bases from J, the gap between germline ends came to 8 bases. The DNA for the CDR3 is TGCGCCAGCAGGCACGCAGCTAACTATGGCTACACCTTC. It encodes CASRHAANYGYTF.

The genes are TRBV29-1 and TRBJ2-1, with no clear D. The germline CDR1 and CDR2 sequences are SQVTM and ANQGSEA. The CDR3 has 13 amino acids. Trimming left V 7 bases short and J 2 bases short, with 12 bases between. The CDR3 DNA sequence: TGCAGCGCTGTGCGGCCTACCTACAATGAGCAGTTCTTC. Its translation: CSAVRPTYNEQFF.

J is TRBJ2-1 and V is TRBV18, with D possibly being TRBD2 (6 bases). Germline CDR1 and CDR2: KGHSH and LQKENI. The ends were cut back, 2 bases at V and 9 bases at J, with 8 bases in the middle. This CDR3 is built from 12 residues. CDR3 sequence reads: CASSPGGIEQFF. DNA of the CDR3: TGTGCCAGCTCACCAGGAGGGATTGAGCAGTTCTTC.

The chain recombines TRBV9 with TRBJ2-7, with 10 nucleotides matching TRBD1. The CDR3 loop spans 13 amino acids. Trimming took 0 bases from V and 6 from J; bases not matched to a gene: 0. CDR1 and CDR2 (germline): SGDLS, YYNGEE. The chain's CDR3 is CASSVGTGGEQYF. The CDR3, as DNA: TGTGCCAGCAGCGTAGGGACAGGGGGCGAGCAGTACTTC.

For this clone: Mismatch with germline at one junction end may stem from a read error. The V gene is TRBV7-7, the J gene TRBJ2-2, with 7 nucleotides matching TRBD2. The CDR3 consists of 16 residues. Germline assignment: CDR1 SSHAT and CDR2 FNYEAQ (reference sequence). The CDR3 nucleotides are TGTGCTAGCAGCTTAGCGGGCAGGGATACTGCCGGGGAGCTGTTTTTT. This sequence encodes CASSLAGRDTAGELFF. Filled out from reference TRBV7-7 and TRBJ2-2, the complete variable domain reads GAGVSQSPRYKVTKRGQDVTLRCDPISSHATLYWYQQALGQGPEFLTYFNYEAQPDKSGLPSDRFSAERPEGSISTLTIQRTEQRDSAMYRCASSLAGRDTAGELFFGEGSRLTVL.

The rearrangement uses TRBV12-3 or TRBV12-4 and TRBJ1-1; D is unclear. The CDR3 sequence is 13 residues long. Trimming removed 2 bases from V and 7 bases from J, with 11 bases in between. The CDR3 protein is CASSLFAEIEAFF. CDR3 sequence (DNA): TGTGCCAGCAGTTTATTTGCGGAAATTGAAGCTTTCTTT.

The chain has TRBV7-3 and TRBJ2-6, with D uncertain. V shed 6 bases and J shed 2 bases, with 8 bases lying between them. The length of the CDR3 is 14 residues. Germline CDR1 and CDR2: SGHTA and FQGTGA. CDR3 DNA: TGTGCCAGCAGTTCCCAGACTGGGGCCAACGTCCTGACTTTC. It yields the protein CASSSQTGANVLTF.

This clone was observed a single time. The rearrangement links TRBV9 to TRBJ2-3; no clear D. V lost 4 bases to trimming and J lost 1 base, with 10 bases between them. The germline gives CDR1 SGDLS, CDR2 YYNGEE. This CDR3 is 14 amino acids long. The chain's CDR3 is CASSSKSRTDTQYF. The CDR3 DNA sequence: TGTGCCAGCAGCTCAAAGAGTCGCACAGATACGCAGTATTTT.

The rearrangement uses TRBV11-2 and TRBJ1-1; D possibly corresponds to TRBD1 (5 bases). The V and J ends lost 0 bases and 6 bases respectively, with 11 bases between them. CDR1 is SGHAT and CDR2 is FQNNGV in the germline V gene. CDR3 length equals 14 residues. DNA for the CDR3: TGTGCCAGCAGCTTAGAGGCGGGGGGGGCTGAAGCTTTCTTT. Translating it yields CASSLEAGGAEAFF.

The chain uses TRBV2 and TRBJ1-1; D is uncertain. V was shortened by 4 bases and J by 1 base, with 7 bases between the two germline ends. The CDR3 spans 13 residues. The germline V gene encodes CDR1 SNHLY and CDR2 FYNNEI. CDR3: CASSGLGNTEAFF. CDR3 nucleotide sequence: TGTGCCAGCAGTGGTCTAGGGAACACTGAAGCTTTCTTT.

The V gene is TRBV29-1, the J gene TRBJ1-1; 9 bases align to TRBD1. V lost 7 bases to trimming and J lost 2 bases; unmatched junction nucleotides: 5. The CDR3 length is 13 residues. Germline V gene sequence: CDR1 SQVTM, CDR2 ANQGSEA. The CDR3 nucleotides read TGCAGCGCCATTACAGGGGGCAACACTGAAGCTTTCTTT. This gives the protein CSAITGGNTEAFF.

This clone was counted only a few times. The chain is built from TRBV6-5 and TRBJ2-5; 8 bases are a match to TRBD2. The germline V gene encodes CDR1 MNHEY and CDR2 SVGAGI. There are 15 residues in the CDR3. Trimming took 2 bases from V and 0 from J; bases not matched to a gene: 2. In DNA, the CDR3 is TGTGCCAGCAGTTACCAGCGGGGGTACCAAGAGACCCAGTACTTC. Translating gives CASSYQRGYQETQYF.

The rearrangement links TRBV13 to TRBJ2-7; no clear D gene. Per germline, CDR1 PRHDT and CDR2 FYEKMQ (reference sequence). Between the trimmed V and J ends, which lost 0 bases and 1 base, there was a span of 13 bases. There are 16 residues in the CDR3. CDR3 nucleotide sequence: TGTGCCAGCAGCTTAGGCAGGCAAAGTCTATCCTACGAGCAGTACTTC. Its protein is CASSLGRQSLSYEQYF.

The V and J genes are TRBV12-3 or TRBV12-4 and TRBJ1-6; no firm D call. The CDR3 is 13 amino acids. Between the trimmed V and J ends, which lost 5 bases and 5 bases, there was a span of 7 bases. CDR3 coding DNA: TGTGCCAGCAGTCCTGACAATAATTCACCCCTCCACTTT. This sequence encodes CASSPDNNSPLHF.

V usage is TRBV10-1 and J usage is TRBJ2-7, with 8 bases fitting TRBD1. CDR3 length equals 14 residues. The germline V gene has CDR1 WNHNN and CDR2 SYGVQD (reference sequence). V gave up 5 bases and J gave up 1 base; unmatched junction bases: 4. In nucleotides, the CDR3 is TGCGCCAGCAGTTCTGGGACAGGTTCCTACGAGCAGTACTTC. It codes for CASSSGTGSYEQYF.

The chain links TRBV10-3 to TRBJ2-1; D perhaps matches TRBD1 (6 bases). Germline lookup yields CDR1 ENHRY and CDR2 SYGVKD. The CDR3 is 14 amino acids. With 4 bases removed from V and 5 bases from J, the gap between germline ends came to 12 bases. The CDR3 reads CAISAYRDHNEQFF. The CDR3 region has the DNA TGTGCCATCAGTGCGTACAGGGACCACAATGAGCAGTTCTTC.

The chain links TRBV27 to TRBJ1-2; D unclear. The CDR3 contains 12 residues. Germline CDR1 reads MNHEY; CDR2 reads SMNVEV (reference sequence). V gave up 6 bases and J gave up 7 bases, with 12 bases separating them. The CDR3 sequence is CASSNTRGGYTF. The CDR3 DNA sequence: TGTGCCAGCAGCAACACCCGCGGTGGCTACACCTTC.